This TCR beta chain derives from a study of cytomegalovirus exposure and HLA in healthy donors. This clone was recorded once. Its antigen is not known. The study, taken as a whole, reports: Reportedly, cytomegalovirus status was diagnosed with high sensitivity and specificity. The investigators catalogued 150 to 200 TCR beta chains as cytomegalovirus-associated.

At collection, donors were nominally healthy, but unrecorded immune exposures were probable. The PCR contained 60 Vbeta and 13 Jbeta primers. In the source study's methods: An analysis that came later counted some 81 million unique TCR beta chains, roughly 11 million shared. TCRdb's copy holds only in-frame clones and misses some; the assay was immunoSEQ multiplex PCR. V and J calls and clone size follow that table, whereas D and trimming were derived from the DNA. The sample has fewer than 200,000 clones; 75% to 90% are singletons. Looked up from germline, CDR1 is SGHNT and CDR2 is YYREEE (reference sequence). The CDR3 is 16 residues long. V shed 0 bases, J shed 2 bases, and the junction held 5 bases outside the gene matches.

The J gene is TRBJ1-3, the V gene TRBV5-4, with 7 bases lining up with TRBD1. This TCR was recovered from a male donor in good health and CMV-seronegative. Sequencing was carried out using PBMCs. CDR3 protein: CASSLVGGRTGNTIYF. The CDR3 region has the DNA TGTGCCAGCAGCTTGGTAGGGGGCAGGACTGGAAACACCATATATTTT.